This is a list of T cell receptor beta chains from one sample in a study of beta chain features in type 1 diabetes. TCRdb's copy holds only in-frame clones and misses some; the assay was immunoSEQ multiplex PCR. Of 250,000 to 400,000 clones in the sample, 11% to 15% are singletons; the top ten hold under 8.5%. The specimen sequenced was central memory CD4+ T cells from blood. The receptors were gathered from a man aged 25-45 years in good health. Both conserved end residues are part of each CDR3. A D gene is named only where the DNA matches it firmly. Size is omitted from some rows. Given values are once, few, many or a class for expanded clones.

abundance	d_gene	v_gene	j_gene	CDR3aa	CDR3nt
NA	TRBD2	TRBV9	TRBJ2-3	CASSVTSGRDTDTQYF	TGTGCCAGCAGCGTGACTAGCGGGCGGGACACAGATACGCAGTATTTT
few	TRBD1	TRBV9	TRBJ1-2	CASSLSTGNYGYTF	TGTGCCAGCAGCTTATCGACAGGGAACTATGGCTACACCTTC
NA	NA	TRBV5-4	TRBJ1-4	CASSQWTDEKLFF	TGTGCCAGCAGCCAATGGACAGATGAAAAACTGTTTTTT
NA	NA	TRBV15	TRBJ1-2	CATSPVGDYGYTF	TGTGCCACCAGCCCCGTGGGGGACTATGGCTACACCTTC
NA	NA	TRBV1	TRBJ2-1	CTSSPQGAEQFF	TGCACCAGCAGTCCCCAGGGGGCCGAGCAGTTCTTC
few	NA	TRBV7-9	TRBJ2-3	CASSLVAGHTTDTQYF	TGTGCCAGCAGCTTAGTCGCAGGCCACACGACAGATACGCAGTATTTT
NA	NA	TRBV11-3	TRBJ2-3	CASSLEGGTDTQYF	TGTGCCAGCAGCTTAGAAGGCGGCACAGATACGCAGTATTTT
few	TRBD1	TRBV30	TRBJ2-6	CAWIKTGGYYEANVLTF	TGTGCCTGGATAAAGACAGGGGGCTACTATGAGGCCAACGTCCTGACTTTC
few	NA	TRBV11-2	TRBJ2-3	CASSLGQASTDTQYF	TGTGCCAGCAGCTTGGGGCAGGCGAGCACAGATACGCAGTATTTT
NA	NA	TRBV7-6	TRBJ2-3	CASSLTGPPSGDTQYF	TGTGCCAGCAGCTTAACCGGGCCGCCTTCTGGAGATACGCAGTATTTT
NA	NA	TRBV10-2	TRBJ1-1	CASTGLQGAGNTEAFF	TGCGCCAGCACGGGTTTACAGGGAGCGGGGAACACTGAAGCTTTCTTT
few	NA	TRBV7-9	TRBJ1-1	CASSIRGGLNTEAFF	TGTGCCAGCAGCATCAGGGGAGGCCTGAACACTGAAGCTTTCTTT
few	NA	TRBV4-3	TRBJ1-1	CASSRRVRSNTEAFF	TGCGCCAGCAGCCGCAGGGTGAGGTCGAACACTGAAGCTTTCTTT
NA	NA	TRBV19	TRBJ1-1	CASTPLVGGMNTEAFF	TGTGCCAGTACCCCTCTGGTCGGCGGAATGAACACTGAAGCTTTCTTT
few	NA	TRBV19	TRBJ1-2	CASSPTSAGWAGYTF	TGTGCCAGTAGTCCAACCTCCGCAGGGTGGGCGGGCTACACCTTC
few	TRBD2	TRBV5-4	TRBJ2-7	CASSAVAGGVFSDYEQYF	TGTGCCAGCTCAGCTGTTGCGGGGGGAGTTTTTTCCGACTACGAGCAGTACTTC
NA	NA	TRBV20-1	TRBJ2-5	CSATGQETQYF	TGCAGTGCTACGGGGCAAGAGACCCAGTACTTC
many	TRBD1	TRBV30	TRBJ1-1	CAWVEGAKAFF	TGTGCCTGGGTCGAGGGGGCGAAGGCTTTCTTT
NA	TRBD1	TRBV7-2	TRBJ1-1	CASSAVGQMNTEAFF	TGTGCCAGCAGCGCCGTGGGACAGATGAACACTGAAGCTTTCTTT
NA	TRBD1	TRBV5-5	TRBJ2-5	CASSQGQGRETQYF	TGTGCCAGCAGCCAGGGACAGGGCAGGGAGACCCAGTACTTC
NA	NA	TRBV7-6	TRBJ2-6	CASSYEPSTSGANVLTF	TGTGCCAGCAGCTACGAACCCAGCACGTCTGGGGCCAACGTCCTGACTTTC
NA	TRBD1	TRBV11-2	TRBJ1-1	CASSSNRGRWPEAFF	TGTGCCAGCAGTTCCAACAGGGGCAGGTGGCCTGAAGCTTTCTTT
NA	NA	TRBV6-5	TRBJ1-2	CASSTRGTYGYTF	TGTGCCAGCAGTACACGGGGCACCTATGGCTACACCTTC
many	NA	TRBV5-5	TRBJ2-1	CASSFYSKPTQGNEQFF	TGTGCCAGCAGCTTCTATTCCAAACCCACTCAGGGAAATGAGCAGTTCTTC
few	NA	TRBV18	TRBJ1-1	CASSPNPDTEAFF	TGTGCCAGCTCACCCAATCCGGACACTGAAGCTTTCTTT
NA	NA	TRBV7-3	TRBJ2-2	CASSRGLTGELFF	TGTGCCAGCTCGCGGGGGCTCACCGGGGAGCTGTTTTTT
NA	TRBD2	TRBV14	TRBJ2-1	CASSPGQTSGRGNEQFF	TGTGCCAGCAGCCCAGGGCAGACTAGCGGGAGGGGTAATGAGCAGTTCTTC
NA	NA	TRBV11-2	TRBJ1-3	CASSVDRDTFSGNTIYF	TGTGCCAGCAGCGTGGACCGGGACACCTTCTCTGGAAACACCATATATTTT
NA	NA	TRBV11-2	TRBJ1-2	CASTRLGGNYGYTF	TGTGCCAGCACCCGACTGGGGGGGAACTATGGCTACACCTTC
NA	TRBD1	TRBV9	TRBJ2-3	CASSVEGQGLSTDTQYF	TGTGCCAGCAGCGTTGAGGGACAGGGACTTAGCACAGATACGCAGTATTTT
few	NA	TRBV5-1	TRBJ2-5	CASSSFLQETQYF	TGCGCCAGCAGCTCCTTTCTCCAAGAGACCCAGTACTTC
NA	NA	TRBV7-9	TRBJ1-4	CASSFSGANEKLFF	TGTGCCAGCAGCTTCTCAGGGGCGAATGAAAAACTGTTTTTT
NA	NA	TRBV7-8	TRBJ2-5	CASSVGRRTQETQYF	TGTGCCAGCAGCGTCGGACGGCGGACCCAAGAGACCCAGTACTTC
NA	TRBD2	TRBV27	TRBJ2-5	CASSLRVSGGAETQYF	TGTGCCAGCAGTTTACGAGTGAGCGGGGGGGCTGAGACCCAGTACTTC
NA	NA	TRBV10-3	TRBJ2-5	CAIRPTGHGNAQETQYF	TGTGCCATCAGACCCACGGGACACGGGAACGCCCAAGAGACCCAGTACTTC
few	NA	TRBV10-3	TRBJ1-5	CAISESGRGSNQPQHF	TGTGCCATCAGTGAGTCAGGGAGGGGAAGCAATCAGCCCCAGCATTTT
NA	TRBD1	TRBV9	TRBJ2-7	CASSVGGGQFTYEQYF	TGTGCCAGCAGCGTAGGAGGGGGACAGTTCACCTACGAGCAGTACTTC